This T cell receptor beta chain was obtained from a study of OX40 agonist ivuxolimab in advanced cancers. V was trimmed by 7 bases and J by 1 base, leaving 10 bases between them. The CDR3 consists of 14 residues. CDR1 and CDR2 (germline): SNHLY, FYNNEI. About this clone: Its antigen is undetermined.

Sequencing used immunoSEQ multiplex PCR; TCRdb keeps in-frame clones, though not all of them. This table holds some 86,000 clones, around 85% found once. The study, taken as a whole, reports: Expanded clones were, on average, more numerous among CD8+ T cells than CD4+.

The rearrangement joins TRBV2 to TRBJ2-2; tentative D call: TRBD1 (6 bases). The sample here was CD4+ or CD8+ T cells sorted from blood, taken in a trial of the OX40 agonist ivuxolimab. The source of this sequence is an adult with an advanced solid tumor such as melanoma, head and neck, liver or kidney cancer. CDR3 sequence reads: CASKRTENTGELFF. For the CDR3, the DNA is TGTGCCAGCAAGAGGACAGAGAACACCGGGGAGCTGTTTTTT.